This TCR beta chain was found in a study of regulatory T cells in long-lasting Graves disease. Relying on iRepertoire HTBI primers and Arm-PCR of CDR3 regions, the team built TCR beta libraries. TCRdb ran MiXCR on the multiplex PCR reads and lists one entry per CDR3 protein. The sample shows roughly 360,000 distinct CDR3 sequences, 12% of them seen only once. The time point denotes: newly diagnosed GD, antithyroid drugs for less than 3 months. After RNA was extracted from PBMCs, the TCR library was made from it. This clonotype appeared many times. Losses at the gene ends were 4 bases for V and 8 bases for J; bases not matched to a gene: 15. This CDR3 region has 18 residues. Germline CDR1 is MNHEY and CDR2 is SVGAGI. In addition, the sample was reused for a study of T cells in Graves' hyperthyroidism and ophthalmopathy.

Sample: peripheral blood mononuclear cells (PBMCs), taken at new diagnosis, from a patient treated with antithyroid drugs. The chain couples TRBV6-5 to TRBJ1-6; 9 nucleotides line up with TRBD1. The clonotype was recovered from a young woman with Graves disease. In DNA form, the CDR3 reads TGTGCCAGCAGTTTCCGAGGACAGGGGCCACAGGGTTATTCACCCCTCCACTTT. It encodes CASSFRGQGPQGYSPLHF.